A single T cell receptor (beta chain) is shown here with its context. This specimen belongs to a study of T cell responses to AZD1222 COVID-19 vaccine. Sequencing was performed with immunoSEQ multiplex PCR; in TCRdb, only in-frame clones are kept and a portion is missing. The table lists around 200,000 clones, under 95% of them singletons. Germline assignment: CDR1 SGHTA and CDR2 FQGNSA. This CDR3 is built from 14 residues. With 4 bases removed from V and 3 bases from J, the gap between germline ends came to 10 bases. The specimen comprised peripheral blood, sampled 28 days after the second AZD1222 dose. The chain is built from TRBV7-2 and TRBJ1-3; D not resolved. The TCR was taken from an adult who received the AZD1222 COVID-19 vaccine. CDR3 amino acids: CASSSTPNGNTIYF. DNA of the CDR3: TGTGCCAGCAGCTCAACTCCGAATGGAAACACCATATATTTT.